This T cell receptor beta chain was recovered during a study of blood T cell repertoires in COVID-19. Study details: Nucleic acid was either cDNA or gDNA, and it came from T cells, B-cell-depleted T cells, or PBMCs.

Study processing details: Nucleated cell counts were estimated from reference gene primer amplification. Profiled with immunoSEQ multiplex PCR; TCRdb holds only in-frame clones, not every one. The DNA gave D and trimming, while V, J and clone size come from that table. Seen here are more than 95,000 clones, almost 80% observed once, and the top ten hold 20% to 25%. The sequenced sample was peripheral blood. This sequence originates from a human donor in a cohort sampled during active COVID-19.

The DNA of the CDR3 is TGTGCCAGCACTCCCAGGCAGGGGCGGGCCTACAATGAGCAGTTCTTC. It translates to CASTPRQGRAYNEQFF. V gene TRBV7-9 combines with J gene TRBJ2-1, with D tentatively TRBD1 (6 bases). The V end was cut by 7 bases, the J end by 2 bases, with 18 bases between. CDR3 length: 16 residues. Germline values: CDR1 SEHNR, CDR2 FQNEAQ (reference sequence).